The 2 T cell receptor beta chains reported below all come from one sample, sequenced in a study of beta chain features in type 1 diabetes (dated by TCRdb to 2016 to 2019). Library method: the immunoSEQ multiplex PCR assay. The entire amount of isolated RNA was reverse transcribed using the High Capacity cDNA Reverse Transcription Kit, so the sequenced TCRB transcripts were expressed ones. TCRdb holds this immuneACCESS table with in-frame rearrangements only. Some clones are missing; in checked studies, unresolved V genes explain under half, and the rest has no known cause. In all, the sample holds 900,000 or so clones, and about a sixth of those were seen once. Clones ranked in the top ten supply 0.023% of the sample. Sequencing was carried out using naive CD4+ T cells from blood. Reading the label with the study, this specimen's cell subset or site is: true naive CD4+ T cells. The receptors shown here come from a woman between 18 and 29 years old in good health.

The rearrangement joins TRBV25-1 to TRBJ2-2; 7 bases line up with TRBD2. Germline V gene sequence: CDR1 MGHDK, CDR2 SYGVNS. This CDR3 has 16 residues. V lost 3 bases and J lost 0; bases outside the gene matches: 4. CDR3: CASSDGGRANTGELFF. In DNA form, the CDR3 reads TGTGCCAGCAGTGACGGCGGGAGAGCGAACACCGGGGAGCTGTTTTTT.

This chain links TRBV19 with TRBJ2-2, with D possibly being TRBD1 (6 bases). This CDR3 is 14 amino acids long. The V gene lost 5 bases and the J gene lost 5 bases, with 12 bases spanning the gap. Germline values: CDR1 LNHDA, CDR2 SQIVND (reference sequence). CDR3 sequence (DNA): TGTGCCAGTAGTCTATACAGGGATACCGGGGAGCTGTTTTTT. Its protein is CASSLYRDTGELFF.